At least ten counts were recorded for the clone carrying this T cell receptor beta chain. Antigen: not known. These data come from a study of CD8 T cells in ankylosing spondylitis. General study findings and limits: Ankylosing spondylitis blood seemed to carry a telltale TCR beta motif made of about 8 highly homologous variants. Prior literature has documented some motif variants in synovial fluid and blood from reactive arthritis. Clones linked to the disease showed a CD8+ phenotype. They occurred at relatively low frequencies in peripheral blood.

Quantitative 5'-RACE with molecular barcodes generated TCR beta libraries. MiXCR, run by TCRdb on the 5' RACE reads, gives a single entry per CDR3 protein. The table includes a few hundred thousand distinct CDR3 sequences, around a tenth detected once. The CDR3 covers 15 residues. The junction had 4 bases not matched to a gene; V was cut back by 6 bases and J by 2 bases. Per the germline V gene, CDR1 is LNHNV and CDR2 is YYDKDF (reference sequence). Sequencing was carried out using blood, either unsorted or a sorted T cell fraction (not recorded which). The clonotype comes from a male donor with ankylosing spondylitis or in good health (not recorded which). V usage is TRBV15 and J usage is TRBJ2-1; TRBD2 matches at 10 bases. CDR3 sequence: CATRKRGGPYNEQFF. CDR3 DNA sequence: TGTGCCACCAGAAAGCGGGGGGGCCCCTACAATGAGCAGTTCTTC. The variable domain in full, completed from reference TRBV15 and TRBJ2-1, reads DAMVIQNPRYQVTQFGKPVTLSCSQTLNHNVMYWYQQKSSQAPKLLFHYYDKDFNNEADTPDNFQSRRPNTSFCFLDIRSPGLGDTAMYLCATRKRGGPYNEQFFGPGTRLTVL.